Presented here are 3 T cell receptor beta chains from one specimen sequenced in a study of T cell responses to AZD1222 COVID-19 vaccine. The assay was immunoSEQ multiplex PCR, and TCRdb's table has in-frame clones only and misses some. This table has approximately 120,000 clones, more than 70% appearing once. This sample comprised peripheral blood, obtained on day 0 of AZD1222 vaccination. These receptors came from an adult in good health.

Concerning this clone: A read error may produce the germline difference seen at one junction end. This chain links TRBV5-1 with TRBJ2-3; 8 bases are shared with TRBD1. CDR3 size: 12 residues. From germline, CDR1 is SGHRS and CDR2 YFSETQ. In DNA form, the CDR3 reads TGCGCCAGCGGAACCGGGACAGGAGGAACAAGTTTT. This codes for CASGTGTGGTSF.

The chain combines TRBV5-6 with TRBJ2-7; unclear D gene. Germline V lookup: CDR1 SGHDT, CDR2 YYEEEE. V gave up 0 bases and J gave up 2 bases, with 15 bases separating them. CDR3 length: 16 amino acids. The CDR3 spells CASSLGGTRTTYEQYF. The CDR3 DNA reads TGTGCCAGCAGCTTGGGAGGTACGAGAACGACCTACGAGCAGTACTTC.

This clone was seen just once. The chain employs TRBV6-5 and TRBJ1-4, with 9 positions matching TRBD1. From germline, CDR1 is MNHEY and CDR2 SVGAGI. This CDR3 region has 14 residues. The trim removed 5 bases at V and 5 bases at J, leaving 3 bases unmatched. The CDR3 sequence is CASSPGQGNEKLFF. The CDR3 DNA sequence: TGTGCCAGCAGTCCGGGACAGGGAAATGAAAAACTGTTTTTT.